What follows are 3 T cell receptor beta chains derived from one specimen sequenced in a study of tumor and adjacent non-tumor tissue in lung cancer. Three rounds of nested PCR, following a modified ARM-PCR protocol, produced the TCRbeta library. TCRdb fed the multiplex PCR reads into MiXCR, producing one record per CDR3 protein. The sample has approximately 66,000 distinct CDR3 sequences, over 60% seen once. No cell sorting was done before RNA was extracted from the tissue. Distant lung tissue was collected more than 3 cm away from the tumor edge. The sequenced sample consisted of distant non-tumor lung tissue. These receptor sequences come from an older man with non-small cell lung cancer.

This clonotype was seen more than once but under ten times. The V gene is TRBV6-1, the J gene TRBJ1-4; possibly TRBD1 for D (5 bases). The CDR3 contains 13 residues. Germline V gives CDR1 MNHNS, CDR2 SASEGT. Deletions cut 11 bases from V and 4 bases from J, with 14 bases between. The CDR3, as DNA: TGTGCCGCTAGTGGGGGGGATAATGAAAAACTGTTTTTT. Its translation: CAASGGDNEKLFF.

For this clonotype: The junction departs from the called germline gene at one end, perhaps through a read error. This chain uses TRBV9 with TRBJ2-3; D remains ambiguous. Germline CDR1 reads SGDLS; CDR2 reads YYNGEE. The CDR3 is 14 residues long. Written as DNA, the CDR3 is TGTGCCAGCAGCGTAGAACAGCACACAGATACACAGTATTTT. This translates into CASSVEQHTDTQYF.

The V and J genes are TRBV11-2 and TRBJ2-7; D gene uncertain. V lost 5 bases and J lost 4, with 15 bases in between. The CDR3 is 14 residues long. Per the germline V gene, CDR1 is SGHAT and CDR2 is FQNNGV. As DNA, the CDR3 is TGTGCCAGCAGCCGCCCGCTCAGGTCTTACGAGCAGTACTTC. Translated: CASSRPLRSYEQYF.